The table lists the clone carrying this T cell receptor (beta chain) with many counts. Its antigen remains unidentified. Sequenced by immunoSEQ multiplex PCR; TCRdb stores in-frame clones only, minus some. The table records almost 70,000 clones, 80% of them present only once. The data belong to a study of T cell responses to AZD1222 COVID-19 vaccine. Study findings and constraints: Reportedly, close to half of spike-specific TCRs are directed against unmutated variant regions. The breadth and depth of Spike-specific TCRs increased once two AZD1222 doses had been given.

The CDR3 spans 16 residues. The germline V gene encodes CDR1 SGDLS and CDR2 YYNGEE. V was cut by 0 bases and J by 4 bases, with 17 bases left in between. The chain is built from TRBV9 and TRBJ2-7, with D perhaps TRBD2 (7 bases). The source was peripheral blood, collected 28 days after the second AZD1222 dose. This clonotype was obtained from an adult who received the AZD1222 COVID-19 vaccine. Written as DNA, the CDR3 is TGTGCCAGCAGCGTAGCTAGGGGGGGCCAGCCTTACGAGCAGTACTTC. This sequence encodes CASSVARGGQPYEQYF.